A selection of T cell receptor beta chains follows, all from one sample in a study of graft-versus-host responses after intestinal transplantation. Only in-frame clones appear in the TCRdb table, and some are missing; sequencing was by immunoSEQ multiplex PCR. This table holds some 7,000 clones, about 24% found once. Sequenced here: alloreactive CD4+ T cells from a mixed lymphocyte reaction culture, sampled before intestinal transplant. The receptor source for this set is a human patient who received an intestinal transplant. Both conserved end residues are part of each CDR3. A D gene is named only where the DNA matches it firmly. Clone size is stated in some rows and not others, as once, few, many or a class when expanded.

d_gene: NA
v_gene: TRBV15
j_gene: TRBJ2-1
abundance: NA
CDR3aa: CATSRERLRRDEQFF
CDR3nt: TGTGCCACCAGCAGAGAGCGACTCCGCCGAGATGAGCAGTTCTTC

d_gene: TRBD1
v_gene: TRBV28
j_gene: TRBJ2-1
abundance: few
CDR3aa: CASSVQGPPYNEQFF
CDR3nt: TGTGCCAGCAGCGTACAGGGGCCCCCCTACAATGAGCAGTTCTTC

d_gene: NA
v_gene: TRBV28
j_gene: TRBJ2-3
abundance: NA
CDR3aa: CASSFFAEYSTDTQYF
CDR3nt: TGTGCCAGCAGTTTCTTTGCGGAATACAGCACAGATACGCAGTATTTT

d_gene: NA
v_gene: TRBV20-1
j_gene: TRBJ2-3
abundance: once
CDR3aa: CSARGYTQYF
CDR3nt: TGCAGTGCTAGAGGGTATACGCAGTATTTT

d_gene: NA
v_gene: TRBV5-1
j_gene: TRBJ2-1
abundance: NA
CDR3aa: CASSLDSNEQFF
CDR3nt: TGCGCCAGCAGCCTCGACAGCAATGAGCAGTTCTTC

d_gene: NA
v_gene: TRBV2
j_gene: TRBJ1-1
abundance: medium-sized
CDR3aa: CASSVFYPNTEAFF
CDR3nt: TGTGCCAGCAGTGTCTTCTACCCGAACACTGAAGCTTTCTTT

d_gene: NA
v_gene: TRBV6-9
j_gene: TRBJ1-2
abundance: few
CDR3aa: CASSYFPGNYGYTF
CDR3nt: TGTGCCAGCAGTTACTTCCCAGGGAACTATGGCTACACCTTC

d_gene: NA
v_gene: TRBV18
j_gene: TRBJ2-1
abundance: few
CDR3aa: CASSPPTGTHTYNEQFF
CDR3nt: TGTGCCAGCTCACCTCCTACCGGGACTCACACCTACAATGAGCAGTTCTTC

d_gene: NA
v_gene: TRBV6-5
j_gene: TRBJ2-7
abundance: NA
CDR3aa: CASIPQPAGGSEQYF
CDR3nt: TGTGCCAGCATTCCCCAACCCGCAGGAGGGAGCGAGCAGTACTTC

d_gene: NA
v_gene: TRBV2
j_gene: TRBJ1-5
abundance: NA
CDR3aa: CASSGSLSGNQPQHF
CDR3nt: TGTGCCAGCAGTGGGTCCCTTAGCGGCAATCAGCCCCAGCATTTT

d_gene: NA
v_gene: TRBV2
j_gene: TRBJ1-1
abundance: NA
CDR3aa: CASSGHTEAFF
CDR3nt: TGTGCCAGCAGTGGTCACACTGAAGCTTTCTTT

d_gene: NA
v_gene: TRBV7-4
j_gene: TRBJ1-1
abundance: NA
CDR3aa: CASSSPDFF
CDR3nt: TGTGCCAGCAGCTCCCCCGATTTCTTT

d_gene: TRBD2
v_gene: TRBV27
j_gene: TRBJ2-5
abundance: medium-sized
CDR3aa: CASRQAGGGETQYF
CDR3nt: TGTGCCAGCAGACAAGCGGGAGGGGGGGAGACCCAGTACTTC

d_gene: TRBD2
v_gene: TRBV30
j_gene: TRBJ2-1
abundance: few
CDR3aa: CAWSGREGNNEQFF
CDR3nt: TGTGCCTGGAGCGGACGGGAGGGAAACAATGAGCAGTTCTTC

d_gene: NA
v_gene: TRBV14
j_gene: TRBJ2-7
abundance: NA
CDR3aa: CASRAGLGKEQYF
CDR3nt: TGTGCCAGCCGGGCGGGATTGGGGAAGGAGCAGTACTTC

d_gene: TRBD2
v_gene: TRBV19
j_gene: TRBJ2-7
abundance: NA
CDR3aa: CASSIFSGGPLQYEQYF
CDR3nt: TGTGCCAGTAGTATATTTTCGGGAGGCCCCCTACAATACGAGCAGTACTTC

d_gene: NA
v_gene: TRBV6-5
j_gene: TRBJ1-4
abundance: few
CDR3aa: CASSFFRGRGEKLFF
CDR3nt: TGTGCCAGCAGTTTCTTCCGGGGGCGGGGGGAAAAACTGTTTTTT

d_gene: NA
v_gene: TRBV7-9
j_gene: TRBJ2-1
abundance: few
CDR3aa: CASPTEQFF
CDR3nt: TGTGCCAGCCCCACTGAGCAGTTCTTC

d_gene: NA
v_gene: TRBV21-1
j_gene: TRBJ2-5
abundance: few
CDR3aa: CASPLAGGPCRQETQYF
CDR3nt: TGTGCCAGCCCCTTAGCGGGAGGGCCGTGTCGCCAAGAGACCCAGTACTTC

d_gene: TRBD1
v_gene: TRBV4-3
j_gene: TRBJ1-5
abundance: few
CDR3aa: CASSQGTGDNQPQHF
CDR3nt: TGCGCCAGCAGCCAGGGGACAGGGGACAATCAGCCCCAGCATTTT

d_gene: NA
v_gene: TRBV18
j_gene: TRBJ1-2
abundance: few
CDR3aa: CASSPATTGWSGYTF
CDR3nt: TGTGCCAGCTCACCAGCGACGACAGGCTGGTCCGGCTACACCTTC

d_gene: NA
v_gene: TRBV7-9
j_gene: TRBJ1-2
abundance: NA
CDR3aa: CASSLLAEQPYGYTF
CDR3nt: TGTGCCAGCAGCTTACTAGCCGAACAGCCTTATGGCTACACCTTC

d_gene: NA
v_gene: TRBV2
j_gene: TRBJ1-3
abundance: NA
CDR3aa: CASGSPASYSGNTIYF
CDR3nt: TGTGCCAGCGGGTCCCCAGCGAGCTACTCTGGAAACACCATATATTTT

d_gene: TRBD1
v_gene: TRBV5-4
j_gene: TRBJ2-7
abundance: few
CDR3aa: CASSRGQGVTYEQYF
CDR3nt: TGTGCCAGCAGCAGAGGACAGGGGGTAACCTACGAGCAGTACTTC

d_gene: TRBD1
v_gene: TRBV6-5
j_gene: TRBJ1-4
abundance: few
CDR3aa: CASTGTGGTNEKLFF
CDR3nt: TGTGCCAGCACAGGGACAGGGGGCACTAATGAAAAACTGTTTTTT

d_gene: NA
v_gene: TRBV30
j_gene: TRBJ2-5
abundance: NA
CDR3aa: CAWTGHLTIQTQYF
CDR3nt: TGTGCCTGGACTGGACACCTCACCATCCAGACCCAGTACTTC

d_gene: NA
v_gene: TRBV6-6
j_gene: TRBJ1-3
abundance: NA
CDR3aa: CASSYEAGRNTIYF
CDR3nt: TGTGCCAGCAGTTACGAGGCAGGCAGAAACACCATATATTTT

d_gene: NA
v_gene: TRBV7-3
j_gene: TRBJ2-5
abundance: NA
CDR3aa: CASSLTATLGETQYF
CDR3nt: TGTGCCAGCAGCTTAACCGCGACCCTTGGGGAGACCCAGTACTTC

d_gene: TRBD1
v_gene: TRBV27
j_gene: TRBJ2-2
abundance: NA
CDR3aa: CASSFWDRNTGELFF
CDR3nt: TGTGCCAGCAGTTTTTGGGACAGGAACACCGGGGAGCTGTTTTTT

d_gene: TRBD1
v_gene: TRBV2
j_gene: TRBJ1-5
abundance: NA
CDR3aa: CASSERGQGRQPQHF
CDR3nt: TGTGCCAGCAGTGAACGTGGACAGGGGAGGCAGCCCCAGCATTTT

d_gene: NA
v_gene: TRBV18
j_gene: TRBJ2-5
abundance: NA
CDR3aa: CASSPQRAQYF
CDR3nt: TGTGCCAGCTCCCCCCAAAGGGCCCAGTACTTC

d_gene: NA
v_gene: TRBV30
j_gene: TRBJ1-2
abundance: few
CDR3aa: CAWSSALAGKNGYTF
CDR3nt: TGTGCCTGGAGTTCAGCTCTGGCTGGGAAGAATGGCTACACCTTC

d_gene: TRBD2
v_gene: TRBV2
j_gene: TRBJ2-1
abundance: few
CDR3aa: CASSFGLAGSGEQFF
CDR3nt: TGTGCCAGCAGTTTCGGACTAGCGGGATCCGGTGAGCAGTTCTTC

d_gene: TRBD1
v_gene: TRBV18
j_gene: TRBJ2-7
abundance: NA
CDR3aa: CASSPMGQGAEQYF
CDR3nt: TGTGCCAGCTCACCAATGGGACAGGGGGCTGAGCAGTACTTC

d_gene: TRBD1
v_gene: TRBV7-2
j_gene: TRBJ1-2
abundance: once
CDR3aa: CASSLGQRTLGYTF
CDR3nt: TGTGCCAGCAGCCTGGGACAGAGAACCTTGGGCTACACCTTC

d_gene: NA
v_gene: TRBV18
j_gene: TRBJ1-1
abundance: NA
CDR3aa: CASSLGAGRTFF
CDR3nt: TGTGCCAGCTCATTGGGGGCAGGGAGGACTTTCTTT

d_gene: NA
v_gene: TRBV5-1
j_gene: TRBJ1-4
abundance: NA
CDR3aa: CASRSQGSGEKLFF
CDR3nt: TGTGCCAGCAGATCCCAGGGATCCGGGGAAAAACTGTTTTTT

d_gene: NA
v_gene: TRBV28
j_gene: TRBJ1-5
abundance: medium-sized
CDR3aa: CASSFPQAIGQPQHF
CDR3nt: TGTGCCAGCAGTTTCCCTCAGGCCATTGGTCAGCCCCAGCATTTT

d_gene: TRBD1
v_gene: TRBV6-5
j_gene: TRBJ1-2
abundance: NA
CDR3aa: CASSYSRQGAYGYTF
CDR3nt: TGTGCCAGCAGTTACTCGCGACAGGGGGCTTATGGCTACACCTTC

d_gene: TRBD2
v_gene: TRBV29-1
j_gene: TRBJ2-3
abundance: few
CDR3aa: CSAGTSGTDTQYF
CDR3nt: TGCAGCGCAGGGACTAGCGGCACAGATACGCAGTATTTT

d_gene: NA
v_gene: TRBV25-1
j_gene: TRBJ1-4
abundance: NA
CDR3aa: CASSEYTGLKLFF
CDR3nt: TGTGCCAGCAGTGAATATACGGGGTTAAAACTGTTTTTT

d_gene: NA
v_gene: TRBV5-6
j_gene: TRBJ1-2
abundance: NA
CDR3aa: CASSLIGIYGYTF
CDR3nt: TGTGCCAGCAGCTTGATAGGGATCTATGGCTACACCTTC

d_gene: TRBD2
v_gene: TRBV5-1
j_gene: TRBJ2-3
abundance: medium-sized
CDR3aa: CASSFGTSGTVRAQYF
CDR3nt: TGCGCCAGCAGCTTCGGGACTAGCGGGACCGTTCGGGCGCAGTATTTT

d_gene: NA
v_gene: TRBV28
j_gene: TRBJ1-3
abundance: medium-sized
CDR3aa: CASSLLYWGSGNTIYF
CDR3nt: TGTGCCAGCAGTTTATTATATTGGGGCTCTGGAAACACCATATATTTT

d_gene: TRBD1
v_gene: TRBV5-8
j_gene: TRBJ1-6
abundance: few
CDR3aa: CASSLDLTGTVYSPLHF
CDR3nt: TGTGCCAGCAGCTTGGATCTAACCGGGACAGTTTATTCACCCCTCCACTTT

d_gene: NA
v_gene: TRBV5-1
j_gene: TRBJ2-2
abundance: NA
CDR3aa: CASSLVGVSGELFF
CDR3nt: TGCGCCAGCAGCTTGGTTGGGGTATCCGGGGAGCTGTTTTTT

d_gene: TRBD1
v_gene: TRBV5-1
j_gene: TRBJ1-2
abundance: medium-sized
CDR3aa: CASSLSGTGNYGYTF
CDR3nt: TGCGCCAGCAGCTTATCCGGGACAGGGAACTATGGCTACACCTTC

d_gene: NA
v_gene: TRBV19
j_gene: TRBJ1-4
abundance: few
CDR3aa: CASSMGYKLFF
CDR3nt: TGTGCCAGTAGTATGGGATATAAACTGTTTTTT

d_gene: NA
v_gene: TRBV9
j_gene: TRBJ2-3
abundance: few
CDR3aa: CASSVYGFTDTQYF
CDR3nt: TGTGCCAGCAGCGTCTATGGATTCACAGATACGCAGTATTTT

d_gene: NA
v_gene: TRBV28
j_gene: TRBJ2-7
abundance: few
CDR3aa: CASRSQVPSYEQYF
CDR3nt: TGTGCCAGCAGGTCACAGGTCCCATCCTACGAGCAGTACTTC

d_gene: NA
v_gene: TRBV6-5
j_gene: TRBJ1-3
abundance: NA
CDR3aa: CASRYAGAGNTIYF
CDR3nt: TGTGCCAGCAGATATGCAGGGGCTGGAAACACCATATATTTT

d_gene: TRBD1
v_gene: TRBV18
j_gene: TRBJ1-5
abundance: few
CDR3aa: CASSPRNRGPHQPQHF
CDR3nt: TGTGCCAGCTCACCACGAAACAGGGGGCCTCATCAGCCCCAGCATTTT

d_gene: TRBD1
v_gene: TRBV11-2
j_gene: TRBJ2-5
abundance: few
CDR3aa: CASSLGTGGIETQYF
CDR3nt: TGTGCCAGCAGCTTAGGGACAGGGGGCATAGAGACCCAGTACTTC

d_gene: TRBD2
v_gene: TRBV5-1
j_gene: TRBJ2-3
abundance: NA
CDR3aa: CASSLDLLASSSTDTQYF
CDR3nt: TGCGCCAGCAGCTTGGACCTACTAGCGTCCTCTAGCACAGATACGCAGTATTTT

d_gene: TRBD2
v_gene: TRBV5-6
j_gene: TRBJ2-7
abundance: few
CDR3aa: CASASVAGGPNYEQYF
CDR3nt: TGTGCCAGTGCTAGCGTAGCGGGAGGTCCAAACTACGAGCAGTACTTC

d_gene: TRBD1
v_gene: TRBV4-1
j_gene: TRBJ2-7
abundance: few
CDR3aa: CASSKDRGYEQYF
CDR3nt: TGCGCCAGCAGCAAAGACAGGGGCTACGAGCAGTACTTC